These 5 T cell receptor beta chains originate from one sample sequenced in a study of T cell repertoires in cytomegalovirus infection. The antigens these receptors bind are not known. TCRdb used MiXCR to reprocess the reads, holding one entry per CDR3 protein. The data contain about 570,000 distinct CDR3 sequences, roughly 42% of them singletons. The source material was cultured PBMCs, sampled from culture after CMV antigen stimulation. The receptors were gathered from a human donor in good health (CMV status not recorded). Some clones in this sample may be carry-over from other donors' samples.

CDR3 DNA: TGTGCCAGTAGCCGGGGACAGCTAACCTACGAGCAGTACTTC. Protein: CASSRGQLTYEQYF. The chain recombines TRBV19 with TRBJ2-7, with 7 bases aligning to TRBD1. The junction had 7 bases not matched to a gene; V was cut back by 6 bases and J by 2 bases. The germline CDR1 and CDR2 sequences are LNHDA and SQIVND (reference sequence). This CDR3 has 14 residues.

The chain links TRBV20-1 to TRBJ2-2; the D is unclear. The germline gives CDR1 DFQATT, CDR2 SNEGSKA (reference sequence). The CDR3 spans 14 residues. V was shortened by 5 bases and J by 3 bases, with 13 bases between the two germline ends. The CDR3: CSASRNSDTGELFF. CDR3 coding DNA: TGCAGTGCTTCCCGAAACAGCGACACCGGGGAGCTGTTTTTT.

In DNA, the CDR3 is TGTGCCAGCAGCACCGGACAGGGGTGGTCCTACGAGCAGTACTTC. Protein sequence: CASSTGQGWSYEQYF. This chain uses TRBV7-6 with TRBJ2-7, with TRBD1 matching over 9 bases. J was trimmed by 1 base and V by 5 bases; bases with no gene match: 6. CDR3 length: 15 residues. Germline CDR1 reads SGHVS; CDR2 reads FNYEAQ. The full variable domain, completed using reference TRBV7-6 and TRBJ2-7, is GAGVSQSPRYKVTKRGQDVALRCDPISGHVSLYWYRQALGQGPEFLTYFNYEAQQDKSGLPNDRFSAERPEGSISTLTIQRTEQRDSAMYRCASSTGQGWSYEQYFGPGTRLTVT.

This clonotype has only a few counts. This rearrangement joins TRBV7-2 to TRBJ2-1; D remains unclear. The germline gives CDR1 SGHTA, CDR2 FQGNSA. V was clipped by 0 bases and J by 3 bases, with 9 bases between them. This CDR3 spans 15 amino acids. CDR3 in amino acids: CASSLAPGFYNEQFF. As DNA, the CDR3 is TGTGCCAGCAGCTTAGCGCCCGGGTTCTACAATGAGCAGTTCTTC.

This clonotype was counted only a few times. The genes are TRBV7-6 and TRBJ2-7, with D possibly being TRBD1 (6 bases). V was shortened by 1 base and J by 6 bases, with 16 bases between the two germline ends. The CDR3 contains 15 residues. The germline V gene encodes CDR1 SGHVS and CDR2 FNYEAQ. CDR3 sequence reads: CASSLGDRLLAEQYF. CDR3 coding DNA: TGTGCCAGCAGCTTAGGCGACAGGTTGCTCGCCGAGCAGTACTTC.